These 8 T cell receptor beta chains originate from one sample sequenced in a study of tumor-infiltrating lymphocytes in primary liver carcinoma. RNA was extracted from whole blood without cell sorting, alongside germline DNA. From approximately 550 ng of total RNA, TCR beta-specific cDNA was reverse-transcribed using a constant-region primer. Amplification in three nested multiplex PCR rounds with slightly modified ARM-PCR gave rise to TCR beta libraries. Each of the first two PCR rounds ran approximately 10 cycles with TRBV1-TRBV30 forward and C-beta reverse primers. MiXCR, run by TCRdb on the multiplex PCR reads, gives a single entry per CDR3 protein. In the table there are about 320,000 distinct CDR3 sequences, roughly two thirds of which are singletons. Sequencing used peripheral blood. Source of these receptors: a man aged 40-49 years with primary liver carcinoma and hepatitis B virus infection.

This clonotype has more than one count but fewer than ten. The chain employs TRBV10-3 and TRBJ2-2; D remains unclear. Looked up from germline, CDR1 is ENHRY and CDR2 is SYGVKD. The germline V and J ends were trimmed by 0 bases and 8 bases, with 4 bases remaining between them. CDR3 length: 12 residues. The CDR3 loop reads CAISESKGELFF. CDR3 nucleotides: TGTGCCATCAGTGAGTCGAAAGGGGAGCTGTTTTTT.

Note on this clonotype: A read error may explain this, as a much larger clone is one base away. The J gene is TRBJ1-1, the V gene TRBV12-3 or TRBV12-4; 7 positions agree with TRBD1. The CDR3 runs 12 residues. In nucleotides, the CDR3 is TGTCCCAGCAGGGACAGTCGGACTGAAGCTTTCTTT. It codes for CPSRDSRTEAFF.

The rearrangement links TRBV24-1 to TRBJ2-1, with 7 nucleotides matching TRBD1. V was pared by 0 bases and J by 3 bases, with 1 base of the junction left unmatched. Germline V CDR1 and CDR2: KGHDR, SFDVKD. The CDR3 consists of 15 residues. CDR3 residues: CATSDLDRDYNEQFF. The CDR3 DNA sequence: TGTGCCACCAGTGATTTGGACAGGGACTACAATGAGCAGTTCTTC.

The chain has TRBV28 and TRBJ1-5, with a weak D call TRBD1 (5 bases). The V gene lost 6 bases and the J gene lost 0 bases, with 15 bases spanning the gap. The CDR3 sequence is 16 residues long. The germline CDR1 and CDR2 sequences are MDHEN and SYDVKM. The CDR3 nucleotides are TGTGCCAGCAGCCCCGCCGGGGCGAGTAGCAATCAGCCCCAGCATTTT. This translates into CASSPAGASSNQPQHF.

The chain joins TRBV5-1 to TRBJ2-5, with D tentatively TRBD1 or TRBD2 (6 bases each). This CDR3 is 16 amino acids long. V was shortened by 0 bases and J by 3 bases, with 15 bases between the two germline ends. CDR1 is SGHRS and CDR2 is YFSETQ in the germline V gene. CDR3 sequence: CASSLGDRGAKETQYF. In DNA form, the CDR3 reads TGCGCCAGCAGCTTGGGGGATAGGGGGGCGAAAGAGACCCAGTACTTC. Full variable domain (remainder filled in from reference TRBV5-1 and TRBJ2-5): KAGVTQTPRYLIKTRGQQVTLSCSPISGHRSVSWYQQTPGQGLQFLFEYFSETQRNKGNFPGRFSGRQFSNSRSEMNVSTLELGDSALYLCASSLGDRGAKETQYFGPGTRLLVL.

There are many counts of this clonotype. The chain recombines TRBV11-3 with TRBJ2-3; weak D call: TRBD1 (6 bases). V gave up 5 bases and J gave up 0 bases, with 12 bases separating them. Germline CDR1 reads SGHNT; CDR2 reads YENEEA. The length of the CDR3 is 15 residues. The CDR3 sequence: CASSRDTQSTDTQYF. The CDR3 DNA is TGTGCCAGCAGCAGGGACACCCAAAGCACAGATACGCAGTATTTT.

The CDR3 reads CASSPASGGPGDTQYF. The CDR3 coding sequence is TGCGCCAGCAGCCCTGCGAGCGGGGGCCCCGGAGATACGCAGTATTTT. V and J are TRBV5-1 and TRBJ2-3; 8 positions agree with TRBD2. The V gene's germline CDR1 is SGHRS and CDR2 YFSETQ. This CDR3 is 16 amino acids long. V was pared by 4 bases and J by 5 bases, with 12 bases of the junction left unmatched.

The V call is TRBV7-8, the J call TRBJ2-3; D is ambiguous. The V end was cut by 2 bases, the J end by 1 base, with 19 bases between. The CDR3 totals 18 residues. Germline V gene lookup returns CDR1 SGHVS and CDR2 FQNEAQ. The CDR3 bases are TGTGCCAGCAGCTTAAAGGGATTGGATTTGGCCCGCACAGATACGCAGTATTTT. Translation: CASSLKGLDLARTDTQYF.